This TCR beta chain emerged from a study of cytomegalovirus exposure and HLA in healthy donors. Germline loops: CDR1 SGHVS, CDR2 FQNEAQ. This CDR3 is built from 13 residues. Trimming took 3 bases from V and 0 from J, leaving 5 bases between them. 13 Jbeta primers and 60 Vbeta primers were used for the PCR. Measured with immunoSEQ multiplex PCR; TCRdb has only the in-frame clones, and not every one. The sample holds about 120,000 clones, 70% to 85% seen once. The receptor comes from a woman aged 45-60 years in good health and CMV-seropositive. Sequenced material: PBMCs. V and J are TRBV7-8 and TRBJ1-1, with D unresolved. CDR3 protein: CASSFSVNTEAFF. Written as DNA, the CDR3 is TGTGCCAGCAGCTTTTCAGTGAACACTGAAGCTTTCTTT. The whole variable domain, filled in from reference TRBV7-8 and TRBJ1-1, reads GAGVSQSPRYKVAKRGQDVALRCDPISGHVSLFWYQQALGQGPEFLTYFQNEAQLDKSGLPSDRFFAERPEGSVSTLKIQRTQQEDSAVYLCASSFSVNTEAFFGQGTRLTVV.